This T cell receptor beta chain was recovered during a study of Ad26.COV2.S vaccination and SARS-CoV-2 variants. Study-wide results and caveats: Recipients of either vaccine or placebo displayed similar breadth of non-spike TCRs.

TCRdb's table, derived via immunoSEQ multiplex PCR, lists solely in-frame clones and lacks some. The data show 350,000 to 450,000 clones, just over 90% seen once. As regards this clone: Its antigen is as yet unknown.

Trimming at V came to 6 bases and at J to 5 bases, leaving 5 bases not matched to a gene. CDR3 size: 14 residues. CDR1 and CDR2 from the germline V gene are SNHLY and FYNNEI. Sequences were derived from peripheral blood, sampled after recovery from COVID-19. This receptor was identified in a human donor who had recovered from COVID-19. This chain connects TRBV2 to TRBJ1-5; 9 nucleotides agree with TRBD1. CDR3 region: CASSRQGEDQPQHF. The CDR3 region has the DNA TGTGCCAGCAGCAGACAGGGGGAGGATCAGCCCCAGCATTTT. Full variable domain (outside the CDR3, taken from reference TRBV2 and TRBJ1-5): EPEVTQTPSHQVTQMGQEVILRCVPISNHLYFYWYRQILGQKVEFLVSFYNNEISEKSEIFDDQFSVERPDGSNFTLKIRSTKLEDSAMYFCASSRQGEDQPQHFGDGTRLSIL.